The rows below give T cell receptor beta chains drawn from one sample of a study of blood T cell repertoires in COVID-19. Assay used: immunoSEQ multiplex PCR; TCRdb lists only in-frame clones, some missing. In the table there are hundreds of thousands of clones, 75% to 90% of which are singletons. Sequenced input: peripheral blood. The source of these receptors is a woman in her 30s with acute or convalescent COVID-19. The conserved cysteine and the conserved F or W are not part of the CDR3 here.

ANLGQSYGYT	TRBV2	TRBJ1-2
ASSREGLGPNSPLH	TRBV4-1	TRBJ1-6
ASSRNPSGGRYEQY	TRBV3-1/TRBV3-2	TRBJ2-7
ASSGQDSYPYGYT	TRBV18	TRBJ1-2
ASSYSFTRGRYT	TRBV6-5	TRBJ1-2
ASSQERAEQY	TRBV7-8	TRBJ2-7
ASSLGQGDYQPQH	TRBV7-9	TRBJ1-5
ASSPQGNTEAF	TRBV18	TRBJ1-1
ASSLSGAYNEQF	TRBV28	TRBJ2-1
ATSPSGFRYGYT	TRBV28	TRBJ1-2
ASSPLGNTIY	TRBV2	TRBJ1-3
ATSDTGGPSTDTQY	TRBV24-1	TRBJ2-3
ASSVAGTGNNEQF	TRBV9	TRBJ2-1
ASSLEGRDEKLF	TRBV5-1	TRBJ1-4
ASSQNREASGGADTQY	TRBV14	TRBJ2-3
ASSLGARGVGEQY	TRBV18	TRBJ2-7
SVLEDEQY	TRBV29-1	TRBJ2-7
ATTRDSSYEQY	TRBV25-1	TRBJ2-7
ASSRALAGGLVTDTQY	TRBV6-6	TRBJ2-3
ASSQDGLAGRTDTQY	TRBV4-1	TRBJ2-3
ASSVQEYEQY	TRBV28	TRBJ2-7
ASSLEVWVPGRNTEAF	TRBV28	TRBJ1-1
ARSRWPGHRGEQY	TRBV5-3	TRBJ2-7
ASSPLGLGSTDTQY	TRBV9	TRBJ2-3
AWSAGQGIDEQY	TRBV30	TRBJ2-7
ATDWNQPQH	TRBV2	TRBJ1-5
ASMGTGDGYT	TRBV19	TRBJ1-2
ASSQVLSRRETQY	TRBV3-1/TRBV3-2	TRBJ2-5
SALSVASGHQETQY	TRBV29-1	TRBJ2-5
ASSLAPGQRYEQY	TRBV11-1	TRBJ2-7
ASSVGQGGNQPQH	TRBV9	TRBJ1-5
ASSGQGVGDTQY	TRBV6-2/TRBV6-3	TRBJ2-3
ATSDLNKPGQGYTGELF	TRBV24-1	TRBJ2-2
ASSPGGVETQY	TRBV18	TRBJ2-5
ASSFGPGLRSGNTIY	TRBV19	TRBJ1-3
ASRTVGGQETQY	TRBV5-1	TRBJ2-5
SVDPIRLAPGTDTQY	TRBV29-1	TRBJ2-3
ASLGTGPNTEAF	TRBV18	TRBJ1-1
ASSPQQGDYGYT	TRBV18	TRBJ1-2
ASRSLAATSTDTQY	TRBV2	TRBJ2-3
ASSPGTSGTGELF	TRBV6-6	TRBJ2-2
ASTPLDRANEQF	TRBV5-5	TRBJ2-1
ASSPGPNGLAKTDTQY	TRBV7-9	TRBJ2-3
ASSIGRGGTEAF	TRBV19	TRBJ1-1
ASRPSGGNIQY	TRBV11-2	TRBJ2-4
ASTSGTGFYEQY	TRBV5-8	TRBJ2-7
ASSGGGETNYGYT	TRBV5-4	TRBJ1-2
ASYRQPFTGYT	TRBV2	TRBJ1-2
ASSIGQSVSYEQY	TRBV7-6	TRBJ2-7
ASSTPGQGSDTQY	TRBV5-1	TRBJ2-3
AWGQGNTEAF	TRBV30	TRBJ1-1
ASSPTTRLPGANVLT	TRBV7-9	TRBJ2-6
ATGEDQPQH	TRBV12-3/TRBV12-4	TRBJ1-5
ASTAGWRVTDTQY	TRBV6-5	TRBJ2-3
ASSPSRATNEKLF	TRBV18	TRBJ1-4
ASSPTGGPYEQY	TRBV18	TRBJ2-7
ASFRETQY	TRBV6-5	TRBJ2-5